This T cell receptor (beta chain) was identified in a study of T cells in Graves' hyperthyroidism and ophthalmopathy. In the study overall: Peripheral blood was taken when the disease was first diagnosed, before any treatment began.

Many counts were recorded for this clonotype. The CDR3 consists of 15 residues. Germline V gives CDR1 DFQATT, CDR2 SNEGSKA (reference sequence). Trimming took off 3 bases at V and 2 bases at J, with 14 bases between the two ends. RNA transcripts yielded amplified TCR beta CDR3 regions. HTBI primers drove first-round RT-PCR of the TCR CDR3. TCRdb reanalysed the multiplex PCR reads using MiXCR and keeps one entry per CDR3 protein. The sample yields around 110,000 distinct CDR3 sequences, about 17% seen once. The TCR comes from a woman in her fifties or sixties with Graves' hyperthyroidism. The source material was blood. The chain links TRBV20-1 to TRBJ2-1; D is unresolved. CDR3: CSARKSAEPYNEQFF. In nucleotides, the CDR3 is TGCAGTGCTAGGAAATCCGCGGAGCCCTACAATGAGCAGTTCTTC.